The 13 T cell receptor beta chains below were found in one sample sequenced in a study of blood T cells in healthy people across ages (dated by TCRdb to between 2015 and 2016). Libraries came from 5' RACE. The sequencer was an Illumina HiSeq 2500. The second PCR ran for roughly 7 to 11 cycles and used a J-beta primer mix along with a sample-barcoded 5' primer. TCRdb reanalyzed the raw reads on its own, using fastp at Q25 for trimming and MiXCR for clone calling, and kept in-frame beta chains. When rows share a CDR3 protein, they turn into one entry using the most common DNA and genes. In this sample the table shows approximately 850,000 distinct CDR3 sequences, approximately 44% of which occur a single time. Nearly 20% of the sample is held by the ten biggest clonotypes. The sequencing sample was made of blood. The receptors shown here come from a man aged 55 to 70 in good health.

This clonotype showed up just a few times. The V call is TRBV7-2, the J call TRBJ2-7, with D uncertain. CDR3 length equals 13 residues. V was clipped by 3 bases and J by 0 bases, with 6 bases between them. Germline V gene sequence: CDR1 SGHTA, CDR2 FQGNSA. CDR3 loop: CASSFSLSYEQYF. CDR3 nucleotide sequence: TGTGCCAGCAGCTTTTCCCTCTCCTACGAGCAGTACTTC. The complete variable domain, with remaining parts taken from reference TRBV7-2 and TRBJ2-7, reads GAGVSQSPSNKVTEKGKDVELRCDPISGHTALYWYRQSLGQGLEFLIYFQGNSAPDKSGLPSDRFSAERTGGSVSTLTIQRTQQEDSAVYLCASSFSLSYEQYFGPGTRLTVT.

The chain uses TRBV5-1 and TRBJ2-3; the match to TRBD2 covers 15 bases. The CDR3 runs to 15 residues. The J segment lost 7 bases and the V segment lost 4 bases, leaving 4 bases of the junction unmatched. CDR1 SGHRS and CDR2 YFSETQ come from the germline V gene. The CDR3 DNA reads as TGCGCCAGCAGCCCAGGGACTAGCGGGGGGTATACGCAGTATTTT. It translates to CASSPGTSGGYTQYF.

This chain connects TRBV6-6 to TRBJ2-7, with 8 bases matching TRBD2. Unmatched junction bases numbered 9, after V lost 11 bases and J lost 3 bases. The CDR3 is 13 amino acids. Germline CDR1 MNHNY, CDR2 SVGAGI (reference sequence). The CDR3 coding sequence is TGTGCCGCGGGAGGCGGGCCCTACTACGAGCAGTACTTC. It yields the protein CAAGGGPYYEQYF.

This clonotype has only a few counts. The chain couples TRBV7-8 to TRBJ1-5, with a possible D match to TRBD1 (6 bases). CDR3 length: 17 amino acids. The germline V gene encodes CDR1 SGHVS and CDR2 FQNEAQ. V lost 6 bases, J lost 0 bases, and 18 bases lay in between. Written as DNA, the CDR3 is TGTGCCAGCAGGGGGGCAGAGGGACATTATAGCAATCAGCCCCAGCATTTT. This gives the protein CASRGAEGHYSNQPQHF.

The table lists this clonotype with a few counts. The chain carries TRBV20-1 and TRBJ1-5; perhaps TRBD1 as D (6 bases). The CDR3 length is 13 residues. From germline, CDR1 is DFQATT and CDR2 SNEGSKA (reference sequence). With 1 base removed from V and 2 bases from J, the gap between germline ends came to 6 bases. DNA for the CDR3: TGCAGTGCTAGAGGACAGGGCAATCAGCCCCAGCATTTT. It encodes CSARGQGNQPQHF.

This clonotype was seen more than once but under ten times. The chain's CDR3 is CASSEAGGDSYEQYF. As DNA, the CDR3 is TGTGCCAGCAGTGAAGCGGGCGGAGACTCCTACGAGCAGTACTTC. This chain links TRBV6-1 with TRBJ2-7; unclear D gene. Per germline, CDR1 MNHNS and CDR2 SASEGT. V was cut by 0 bases and J by 0 bases, with 9 bases left in between. The CDR3 extends over 15 amino acids.

The chain recombines TRBV3-1 with TRBJ2-1; no definite D call. V lost 1 base and J lost 4, with 8 bases in between. Germline V gives CDR1 LGHDT, CDR2 YNNKEL (reference sequence). The CDR3 is made up of 14 amino acids. CDR3 coding DNA: TGTGCCAGCAGCCAAGGGACCCCTTACAATGAGCAGTTCTTC. Protein sequence: CASSQGTPYNEQFF.

This clonotype was seen repeatedly, ten times or more. As DNA, the CDR3 is TGTGCCAGCAGTGAAGGAGAGACCCAGTACTTC. Encoded protein: CASSEGETQYF. The chain links TRBV2 to TRBJ2-5; D is ambiguous. This CDR3 contains 11 residues. Germline CDR1 reads SNHLY; CDR2 reads FYNNEI. Trimming cost V 1 base and J 4 bases, with 1 base left between them. Based on the CDR3 plus reference TRBV2 and TRBJ2-5, the full variable domain is EPEVTQTPSHQVTQMGQEVILRCVPISNHLYFYWYRQILGQKVEFLVSFYNNEISEKSEIFDDQFSVERPDGSNFTLKIRSTKLEDSAMYFCASSEGETQYFGPGTRLLVL.

This chain links TRBV7-2 with TRBJ1-6; D is possibly TRBD1 (5 bases). The CDR3 contains 14 residues. V lost 6 bases to trimming and J lost 4 bases, with 10 bases between them. Germline V CDR1 and CDR2: SGHTA, FQGNSA. The CDR3 reads CASSIQVYNSPLHF. In DNA, the CDR3 is TGTGCCAGCAGTATACAGGTTTATAATTCACCCCTCCACTTT. Together with reference TRBV7-2 and TRBJ1-6, the CDR3 gives the full variable domain: GAGVSQSPSNKVTEKGKDVELRCDPISGHTALYWYRQSLGQGLEFLIYFQGNSAPDKSGLPSDRFSAERTGGSVSTLTIQRTQQEDSAVYLCASSIQVYNSPLHFGNGTRLTVT.

The rearrangement uses TRBV24-1 and TRBJ1-1; D uncertain. V lost 2 bases and J lost 0, with 9 bases in between. The V gene's germline CDR1 is KGHDR and CDR2 SFDVKD. CDR3 size: 15 residues. The CDR3 DNA sequence: TGTGCCACCAGTGATTCCCGGCTCATGAACACTGAAGCTTTCTTT. Residues: CATSDSRLMNTEAFF.

V usage is TRBV2 and J usage is TRBJ2-4; D ambiguous. Germline assignment: CDR1 SNHLY and CDR2 FYNNEI. This CDR3 comprises 13 residues. V was clipped by 2 bases and J by 8 bases, with 10 bases between them. The CDR3 region is CASSESLDDIQYF. The DNA of the CDR3 is TGTGCCAGCAGTGAATCCCTAGATGACATTCAGTACTTC.

In this sample, this clonotype turned up a few times. The chain is built from TRBV7-2 and TRBJ2-3; D call uncertain. From germline, CDR1 is SGHTA and CDR2 FQGNSA. The CDR3 runs to 14 residues. V was clipped by 4 bases and J by 5 bases, with 13 bases between them. The CDR3 here is CASSSWDSGDTQYF. CDR3 DNA sequence: TGTGCCAGCAGCTCCTGGGATTCAGGAGATACGCAGTATTTT.

This chain connects TRBV7-2 to TRBJ2-2; D might be TRBD2 (5 bases). V was clipped by 3 bases and J by 11 bases, with 10 bases between them. This CDR3 contains 12 residues. CDR1 is SGHTA and CDR2 is FQGNSA in the germline V gene. Written as DNA, the CDR3 is TGTGCCAGCAGCTTTTCACTAGGCGAGCTGTTTTTT. Its protein is CASSFSLGELFF.